This T cell receptor beta chain was retrieved from a study of blood T cell repertoires in COVID-19. Turning to the study itself: From the United States, Italy and Spain came samples of acute and convalescent COVID-19. The cDNA or gDNA used as material had been derived from T cells, B-cell-depleted T cells, or PBMCs.

TCRdb keeps only in-frame clones here, not all; method: immunoSEQ multiplex PCR. Of hundreds of thousands of clones detected, about 90% appear once; the ten largest clones hold roughly a tenth. Participant ages covered roughly 18 to 90 years across approximately 25 US areas. With 3 bases removed from V and 2 bases from J, the gap between germline ends came to 11 bases. Per the germline V gene, CDR1 is DFQATT and CDR2 is SNEGSKA (reference sequence). The CDR3 loop spans 13 amino acids. The specimen sequenced was PBMCs or T cells enriched from blood (not recorded which). This sequence originates from a woman in her twenties or thirties who had recovered from COVID-19. The chain links TRBV20-1 to TRBJ2-7, with D perhaps TRBD1 (6 bases). This chain's CDR3 is CSASPGTPYEQYF. CDR3 nucleotides: TGCAGTGCTAGTCCCGGGACACCCTACGAGCAGTACTTC.